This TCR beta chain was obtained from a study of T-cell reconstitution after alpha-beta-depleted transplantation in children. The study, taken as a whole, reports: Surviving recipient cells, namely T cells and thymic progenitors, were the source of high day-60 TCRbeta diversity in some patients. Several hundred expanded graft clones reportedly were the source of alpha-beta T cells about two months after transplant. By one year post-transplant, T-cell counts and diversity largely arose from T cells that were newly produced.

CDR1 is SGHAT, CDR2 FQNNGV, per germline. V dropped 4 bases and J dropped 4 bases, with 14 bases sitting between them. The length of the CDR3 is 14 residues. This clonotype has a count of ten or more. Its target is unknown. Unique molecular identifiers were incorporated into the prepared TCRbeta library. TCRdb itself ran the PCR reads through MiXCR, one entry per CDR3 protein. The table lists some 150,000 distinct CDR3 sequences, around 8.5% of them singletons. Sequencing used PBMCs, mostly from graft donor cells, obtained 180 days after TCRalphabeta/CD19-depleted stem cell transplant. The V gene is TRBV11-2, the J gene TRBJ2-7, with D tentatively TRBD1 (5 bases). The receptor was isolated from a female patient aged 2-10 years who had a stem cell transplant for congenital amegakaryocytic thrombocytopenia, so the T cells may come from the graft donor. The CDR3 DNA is TGTGCCAGCAGCTCTATGACCCAGGGATACGAGCAGTACTTC. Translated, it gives CASSSMTQGYEQYF.